The rows below give T cell receptor beta chains drawn from one sample of a study of cytomegalovirus exposure and HLA in healthy donors. The data were produced by immunoSEQ multiplex PCR, yet TCRdb's version contains in-frame clones alone and is incomplete. Of some 120,000 clones in the sample, 75% were seen once. The sequenced material came from PBMCs. Receptor source: a woman aged 40 to 49 in good health and CMV-seropositive. The CDR3 runs from the conserved cysteine through the conserved F or W.

v_call: TRBV5-1; j_call: TRBJ2-3; cdr3_aa: CASSPGQLTDTQYF
v_call: TRBV7-2; j_call: TRBJ1-1; cdr3_aa: CASSSPGRLINTEAFF
v_call: TRBV5-1; j_call: TRBJ1-4; cdr3_aa: CASSLVPGGGEKLFF
v_call: TRBV9; j_call: TRBJ2-7; cdr3_aa: CASSVGATTYEQYF
v_call: TRBV10-3; j_call: TRBJ1-1; cdr3_aa: CAISESGTGLGTEAFF
v_call: TRBV5-6; j_call: TRBJ2-4; cdr3_aa: CASSLWAGVAKNIQYF
v_call: TRBV28; j_call: TRBJ1-5; cdr3_aa: CASTLLGQGVQPQHF
v_call: TRBV25-1; j_call: TRBJ2-1; cdr3_aa: CASSEAFYNEQFF
v_call: TRBV9; j_call: TRBJ2-5; cdr3_aa: CASSGPHTSGRTVGTQYF
v_call: TRBV28; j_call: TRBJ1-2; cdr3_aa: CASRGDSFYGYTF
v_call: TRBV25-1; j_call: TRBJ1-3; cdr3_aa: CASSEWAGSSGNTIYF
v_call: TRBV6-1; j_call: TRBJ1-1; cdr3_aa: CASRDNKDGEAFF
v_call: TRBV28; j_call: TRBJ1-1; cdr3_aa: CASRGDSEAFF
v_call: TRBV27; j_call: TRBJ1-4; cdr3_aa: CASSWAGHPNEKLFF
v_call: TRBV5-6; j_call: TRBJ2-3; cdr3_aa: CASSALLAGGTDTQYF
v_call: TRBV5-1; j_call: TRBJ1-3; cdr3_aa: CASSLALDSASGNTIYF
v_call: TRBV4-2; j_call: TRBJ2-7; cdr3_aa: CASSQDRGSEQYF
v_call: TRBV4-3; j_call: TRBJ2-2; cdr3_aa: CASSQDPGGGGGELFF
v_call: TRBV7-9; j_call: TRBJ2-7; cdr3_aa: CASSLSSGYEQYF
v_call: TRBV5-6; j_call: TRBJ2-6; cdr3_aa: CASTLDRGPGANVLTF
v_call: TRBV6-5; j_call: TRBJ1-1; cdr3_aa: CASSYWSGSKTEAFF
v_call: TRBV6-1; j_call: TRBJ1-1; cdr3_aa: CASNGQGSEAFF
v_call: TRBV28; j_call: TRBJ2-7; cdr3_aa: CASSLGTGSYEQYF
v_call: TRBV7-2; j_call: TRBJ1-3; cdr3_aa: CASSLGWGDGNTIYF
v_call: TRBV7-3; j_call: TRBJ2-5; cdr3_aa: CASSQKHQETQYF
v_call: TRBV6-5; j_call: TRBJ2-7; cdr3_aa: CASRMTEGYEQYF
v_call: TRBV6-6; j_call: TRBJ1-2; cdr3_aa: CASRHTGAGTF
v_call: TRBV6-1; j_call: TRBJ1-1; cdr3_aa: CASRGFGSTEAFF
v_call: TRBV4-1; j_call: TRBJ1-4; cdr3_aa: CASSQLLDLRDRENEKLFF
v_call: TRBV7-2; j_call: TRBJ2-7; cdr3_aa: CASSPGQGSSYEQYF
v_call: TRBV5-1; j_call: TRBJ2-5; cdr3_aa: CASSLRQGAGRETQYF
v_call: TRBV4-3; j_call: TRBJ1-2; cdr3_aa: CASSPRQGGYTF
v_call: TRBV7-7; j_call: .; cdr3_aa: CASSLSAPIKYGGYYEQYF
v_call: TRBV6-4; j_call: TRBJ2-6; cdr3_aa: CASSEWAGLSSGANVLTF
v_call: TRBV5-4; j_call: TRBJ2-7; cdr3_aa: CASSSGWRQGAYEQYF
v_call: TRBV6-5; j_call: TRBJ1-1; cdr3_aa: CASSYSGPWIEAFF
v_call: TRBV5-8; j_call: TRBJ2-1; cdr3_aa: CASSPDAGAVDEQFF
v_call: TRBV6-5; j_call: TRBJ1-1; cdr3_aa: CASSLLQGARTEAFF
v_call: TRBV5-4; j_call: TRBJ2-1; cdr3_aa: CASRRPSASNEQFF